This paragraph reports one TCR beta chain. Individuals drawn from under 30 US areas were roughly 18 to 100 years old. In the authors' methods: For nucleated cells, counts were estimated from reference gene primer amplification. Data came from immunoSEQ multiplex PCR; TCRdb stores just in-frame clones and leaves some out. The D gene and trimming were derived from the DNA, and the V and J assignments and clone size from that table. The table shows approximately 170,000 clones, with approximately 82% occurring only once. The data stem from a study of blood T cell repertoires in COVID-19. Study as a whole: The cDNA or gDNA used as material had been derived from T cells, B-cell-depleted T cells, or PBMCs.

V lost 4 bases, J lost 4 bases, and 11 bases lay in between. Germline CDR1 reads SNHLY; CDR2 reads FYNNEI. CDR3 length equals 14 residues. The specimen was PBMCs or T cells enriched from blood (not recorded which). The sequence was collected from a woman aged 45 to 65 in a cohort exposed to, infected with or recovered from COVID-19 (not recorded which). V gene TRBV2 combines with J gene TRBJ1-5; a possible D gene is TRBD1 (6 bases). The CDR3 spells CASSGRTENQPQHF. CDR3 DNA sequence: TGTGCCAGCAGTGGAAGGACAGAAAATCAGCCCCAGCATTTT.